This TCR beta chain is from a study of PD-L1 blockade in urothelial cancer. The CDR3 has 15 residues. V was trimmed by 1 base and J by 2 bases, leaving 11 bases between them. The germline CDR1 and CDR2 sequences are MDHEN and SYDVKM. TCRdb's copy holds only in-frame clones and misses some; the assay was immunoSEQ multiplex PCR. The data contain some 100,000 clones, 91% of them singletons. This TCR derives from a woman of 80 years or more with urothelial cancer. This chain joins TRBV28 and TRBJ2-5; D is unclear. Sequencing was performed on PBMCs, taken around atezolizumab (anti-PD-L1) treatment. This CDR3 is CASSLFRQRQETQYF. DNA for the CDR3: TGTGCCAGCAGTTTATTTCGTCAACGGCAAGAGACCCAGTACTTC. The full variable domain, in which reference TRBV28 and TRBJ2-5 provide the parts outside the CDR3, is DVKVTQSSRYLVKRTGEKVFLECVQDMDHENMFWYRQDPGLGLRLIYFSYDVKMKEKGDIPEGYSVSREKKERFSLILESASTNQTSMYLCASSLFRQRQETQYFGPGTRLLVL.